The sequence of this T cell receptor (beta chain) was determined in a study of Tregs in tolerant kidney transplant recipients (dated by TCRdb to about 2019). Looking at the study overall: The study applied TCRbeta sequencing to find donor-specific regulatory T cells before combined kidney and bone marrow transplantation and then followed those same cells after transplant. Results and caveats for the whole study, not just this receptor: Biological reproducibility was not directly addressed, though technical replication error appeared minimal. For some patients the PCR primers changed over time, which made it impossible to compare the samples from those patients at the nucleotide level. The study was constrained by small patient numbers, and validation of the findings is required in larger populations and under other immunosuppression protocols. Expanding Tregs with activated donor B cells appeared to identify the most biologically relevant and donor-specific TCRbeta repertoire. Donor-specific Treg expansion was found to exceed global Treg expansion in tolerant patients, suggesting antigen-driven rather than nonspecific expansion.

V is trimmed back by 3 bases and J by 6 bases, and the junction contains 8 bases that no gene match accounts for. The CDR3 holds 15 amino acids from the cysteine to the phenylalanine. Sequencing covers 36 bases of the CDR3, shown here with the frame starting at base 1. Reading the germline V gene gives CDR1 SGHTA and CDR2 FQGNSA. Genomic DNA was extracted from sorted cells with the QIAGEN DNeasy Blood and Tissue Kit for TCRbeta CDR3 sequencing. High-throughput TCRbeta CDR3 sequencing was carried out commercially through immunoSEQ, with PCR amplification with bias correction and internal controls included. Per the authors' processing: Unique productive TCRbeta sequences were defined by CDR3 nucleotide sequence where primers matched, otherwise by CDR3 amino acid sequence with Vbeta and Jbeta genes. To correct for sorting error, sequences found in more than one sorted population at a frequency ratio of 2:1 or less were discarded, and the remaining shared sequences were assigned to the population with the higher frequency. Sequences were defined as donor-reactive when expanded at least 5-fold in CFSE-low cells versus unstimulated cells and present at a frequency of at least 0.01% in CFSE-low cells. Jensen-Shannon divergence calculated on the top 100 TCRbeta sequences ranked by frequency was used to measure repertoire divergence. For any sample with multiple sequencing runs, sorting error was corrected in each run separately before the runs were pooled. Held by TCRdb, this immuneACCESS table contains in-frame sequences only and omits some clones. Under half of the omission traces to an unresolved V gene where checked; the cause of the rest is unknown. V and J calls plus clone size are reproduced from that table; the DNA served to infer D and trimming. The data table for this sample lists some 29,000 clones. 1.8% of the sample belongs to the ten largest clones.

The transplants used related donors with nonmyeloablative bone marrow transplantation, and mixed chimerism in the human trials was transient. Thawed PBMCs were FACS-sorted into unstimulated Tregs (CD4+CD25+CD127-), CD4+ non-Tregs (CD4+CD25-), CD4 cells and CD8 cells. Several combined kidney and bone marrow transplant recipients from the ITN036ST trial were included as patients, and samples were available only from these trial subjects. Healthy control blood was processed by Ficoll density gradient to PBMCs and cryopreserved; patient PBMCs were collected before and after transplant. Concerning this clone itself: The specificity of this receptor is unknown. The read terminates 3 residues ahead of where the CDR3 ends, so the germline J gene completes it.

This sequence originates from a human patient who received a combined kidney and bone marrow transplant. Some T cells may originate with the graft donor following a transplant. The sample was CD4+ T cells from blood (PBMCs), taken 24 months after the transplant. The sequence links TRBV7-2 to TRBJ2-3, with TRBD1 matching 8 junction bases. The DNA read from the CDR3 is TGTGCCAGCAGCTTTTGGGACAGGAGGGGGGATACG. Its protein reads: CASSFWDRRGDT. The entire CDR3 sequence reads CASSFWDRRGDTQYF.